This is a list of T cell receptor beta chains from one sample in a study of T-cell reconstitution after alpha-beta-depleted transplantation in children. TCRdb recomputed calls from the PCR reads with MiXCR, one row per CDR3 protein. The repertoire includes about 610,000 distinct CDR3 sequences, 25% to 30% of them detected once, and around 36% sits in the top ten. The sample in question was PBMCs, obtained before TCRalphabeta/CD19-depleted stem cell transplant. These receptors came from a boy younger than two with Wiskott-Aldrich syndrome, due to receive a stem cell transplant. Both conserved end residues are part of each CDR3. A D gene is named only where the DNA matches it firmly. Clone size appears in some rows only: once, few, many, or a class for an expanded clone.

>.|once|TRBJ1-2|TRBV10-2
CASSENRAGGYTF
TGCGCCAGCAGTGAGAACAGGGCCGGGGGCTACACCTTC
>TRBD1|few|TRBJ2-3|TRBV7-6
CASSPGQGAPDTQYF
TGTGCCAGCAGCCCGGGACAGGGGGCCCCAGATACGCAGTATTTT
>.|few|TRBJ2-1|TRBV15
CATSRDSRTAYNEQFF
TGTGCCACCAGCAGAGATAGCAGGACAGCCTACAATGAGCAGTTCTTC
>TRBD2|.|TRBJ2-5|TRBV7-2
CASSLTSGGGGETQYF
TGTGCCAGCAGCTTAACTAGCGGGGGGGGTGGAGAGACCCAGTACTTC
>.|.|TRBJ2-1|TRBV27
CASSLSRGTLINEQFF
TGTGCCAGCAGTTTATCAAGAGGGACCCTAATAAATGAGCAGTTCTTC
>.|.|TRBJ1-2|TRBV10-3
CAISESTPRGYGYTF
TGTGCCATCAGTGAGTCGACCCCTAGGGGATATGGCTACACCTTC
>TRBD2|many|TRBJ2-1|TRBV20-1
CSLSLADNEQFF
TGCAGCCTCTCACTAGCGGACAATGAGCAGTTCTTC
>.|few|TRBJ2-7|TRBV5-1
CASSSEPNYEQYF
TGCGCCAGCAGCTCGGAACCGAACTACGAGCAGTACTTC
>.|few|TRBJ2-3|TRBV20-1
CSASPGSRDTQYF
TGCAGTGCTAGCCCGGGGAGCAGGGATACGCAGTATTTT
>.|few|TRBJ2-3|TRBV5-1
CASSLGAVEDTQYF
TGCGCCAGCAGCTTGGGTGCGGTGGAAGATACGCAGTATTTT
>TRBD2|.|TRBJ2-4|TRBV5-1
CASSTGLAIAKNIQYF
TGCGCCAGCAGCACCGGACTAGCGATAGCCAAAAACATTCAGTACTTC
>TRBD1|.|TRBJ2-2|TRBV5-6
CASSLLAGGAGELFF
TGTGCCAGCAGCTTATTGGCAGGGGGAGCCGGGGAGCTGTTTTTT
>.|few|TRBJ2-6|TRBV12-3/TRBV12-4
CASSLPQGGSGANVLTF
TGTGCCAGCAGTTTGCCGCAGGGGGGGTCGGGGGCCAACGTCCTGACTTTC
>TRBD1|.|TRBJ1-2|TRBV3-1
CASSQALRTGPGYTF
TGTGCCAGCAGCCAAGCCCTCCGGACAGGTCCTGGCTACACCTTC
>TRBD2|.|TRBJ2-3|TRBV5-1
CASSPRLAGGQADTQYF
TGCGCCAGCAGCCCGCGCCTAGCGGGAGGCCAAGCAGATACGCAGTATTTT
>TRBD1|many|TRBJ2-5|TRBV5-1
CASSLEGQRGQTQYF
TGCGCCAGCAGCTTGGAGGGACAGCGAGGACAGACCCAGTACTTC
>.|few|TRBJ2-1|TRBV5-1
CASSRPGDEQFF
TGCGCCAGCAGCCGCCCTGGGGATGAGCAGTTCTTC
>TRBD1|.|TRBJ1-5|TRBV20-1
CSARFSDRVNQPQHF
TGCAGTGCTAGATTCTCCGACAGGGTCAATCAGCCCCAGCATTTT
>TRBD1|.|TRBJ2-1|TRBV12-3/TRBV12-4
CGSSPQQGAYNEQFF
TGTGGCAGCAGTCCACAACAGGGGGCCTACAATGAGCAGTTCTTC
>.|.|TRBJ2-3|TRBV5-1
CASSVDRDTQYF
TGCGCCAGCTCAGTCGATCGGGATACGCAGTATTTT
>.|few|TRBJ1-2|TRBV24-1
CATSDRGRDYGYTF
TGTGCCACCAGTGATCGGGGAAGGGACTATGGCTACACCTTC
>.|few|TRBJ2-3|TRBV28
CASSLLGWIDTQYF
TGTGCCAGCAGTTTATTGGGTTGGATAGATACGCAGTATTTT
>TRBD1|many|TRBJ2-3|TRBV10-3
CAISVLTGRTDTQYF
TGTGCCATCAGTGTCCTGACAGGGCGCACAGATACGCAGTATTTT
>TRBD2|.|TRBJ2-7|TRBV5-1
CASSLQPGLAGEKQYF
TGCGCCAGCAGCTTGCAACCCGGACTAGCGGGAGAAAAGCAGTACTTC
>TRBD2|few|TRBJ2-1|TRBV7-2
CASSISGRKRWNEQFF
TGTGCCAGCAGCATTAGCGGGAGGAAAAGATGGAATGAGCAGTTCTTC
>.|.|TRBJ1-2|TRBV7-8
CASSSTAGTGYTF
TGTGCCAGCAGCTCTACCGCAGGGACCGGCTACACCTTC
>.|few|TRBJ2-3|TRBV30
CAFQTGGTDTQYF
TGTGCCTTCCAGACTGGAGGCACAGATACGCAGTATTTT
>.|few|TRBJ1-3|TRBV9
CASSVSQGGNTIYF
TGTGCCAGCAGCGTCTCACAGGGCGGAAACACCATATATTTT
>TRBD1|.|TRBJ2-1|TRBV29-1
CSVEARTGGLRSYNEQFF
TGCAGCGTTGAAGCCCGGACAGGGGGCTTACGTTCCTACAATGAGCAGTTCTTC
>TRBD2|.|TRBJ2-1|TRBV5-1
CASSLETSGRSYNEQFF
TGCGCCAGCAGCTTGGAAACTAGCGGGAGGTCATACAATGAGCAGTTCTTC
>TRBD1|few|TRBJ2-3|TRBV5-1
CASSLAQGADTQYF
TGCGCCAGCAGCTTGGCGCAGGGGGCAGATACGCAGTATTTT
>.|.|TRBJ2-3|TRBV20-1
CLPSTDTQYF
TGCCTTCCTAGCACAGATACGCAGTATTTT
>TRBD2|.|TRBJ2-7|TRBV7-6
CASSPSSGKYEQYF
TGTGCCAGCAGCCCCTCGAGCGGGAAGTACGAGCAGTACTTC
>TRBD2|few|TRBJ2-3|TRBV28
CASKIAGYTDTQYF
TGTGCCAGCAAAATAGCGGGATACACAGATACGCAGTATTTT
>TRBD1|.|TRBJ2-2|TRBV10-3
CAISTTGDGNTGELFF
TGTGCCATCAGTACTACAGGGGACGGGAACACCGGGGAGCTGTTTTTT
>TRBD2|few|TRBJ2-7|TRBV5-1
CASSLLAGLTYEQYF
TGCGCCAGCAGCTTATTAGCGGGGCTAACCTACGAGCAGTACTTC
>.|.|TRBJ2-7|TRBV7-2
CASSLVLLYEQYF
TGTGCCAGCAGCTTAGTTCTGCTATACGAGCAGTACTTC
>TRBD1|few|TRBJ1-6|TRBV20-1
CSATGTGALALHF
TGCAGTGCTACCGGGACAGGGGCTCTGGCCCTCCACTTT
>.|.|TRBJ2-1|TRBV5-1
CASSLEQPSYNEQFF
TGCGCCAGCAGCTTGGAGCAACCCTCCTACAATGAGCAGTTCTTC
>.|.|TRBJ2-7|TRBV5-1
CASSRDAQGCSYEQYF
TGCGCCAGCAGCCGTGATGCTCAGGGGTGTTCCTACGAGCAGTACTTC
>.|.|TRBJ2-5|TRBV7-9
CASSLNLRMMETQYF
TGTGCCAGCAGCTTAAACCTTCGGATGATGGAGACCCAGTACTTC
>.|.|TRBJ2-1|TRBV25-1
CASSGTPRTLGYNEQFF
TGTGCCAGCAGTGGAACACCCCGCACTTTAGGATACAATGAGCAGTTCTTC